Described below is a single TCR beta chain sequence and its context. Method: immunoSEQ multiplex PCR; TCRdb's copy keeps in-frame clones and lacks some. The data show 55,000 to 80,000 clones, with around 88% seen just once and around 14% held by the top ten. The data were obtained in a study of PD-L1 blockade in urothelial cancer. Study information: Males with bladder-origin urothelial cancer constituted most of the 29 patients. Analyzed time points were 3 weeks (second dose) and 6 weeks after therapy began.

V gave up 3 bases and J gave up 7 bases, with 6 bases separating them. Germline V lookup: CDR1 SQVTM, CDR2 ANQGSEA. There are 11 residues in the CDR3. Time point given: pretreatment peripheral blood. The material sequenced was PBMCs, taken around atezolizumab (anti-PD-L1) treatment. This TCR derives from a man aged 55 to 69 with urothelial cancer. The chain has TRBV29-1 and TRBJ2-2; D may be TRBD2 (6 bases). CDR3 residues: CSVEGGGELFF. CDR3 sequence (DNA): TGCAGCGTTGAGGGGGGCGGGGAGCTGTTTTTT.